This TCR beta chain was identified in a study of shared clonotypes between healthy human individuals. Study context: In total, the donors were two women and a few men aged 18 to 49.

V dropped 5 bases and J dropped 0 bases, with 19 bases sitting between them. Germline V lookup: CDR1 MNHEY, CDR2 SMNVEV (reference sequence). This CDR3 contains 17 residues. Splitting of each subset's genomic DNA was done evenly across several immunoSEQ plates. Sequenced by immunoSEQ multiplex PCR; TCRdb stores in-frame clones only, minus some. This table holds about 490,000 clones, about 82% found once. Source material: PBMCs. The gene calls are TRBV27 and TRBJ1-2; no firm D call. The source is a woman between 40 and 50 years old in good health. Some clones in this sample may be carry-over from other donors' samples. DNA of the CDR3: TGTGCCAGCAGTCCCAGTCAGAGGGCGAGCCCTAACTATGGCTACACCTTC. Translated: CASSPSQRASPNYGYTF.